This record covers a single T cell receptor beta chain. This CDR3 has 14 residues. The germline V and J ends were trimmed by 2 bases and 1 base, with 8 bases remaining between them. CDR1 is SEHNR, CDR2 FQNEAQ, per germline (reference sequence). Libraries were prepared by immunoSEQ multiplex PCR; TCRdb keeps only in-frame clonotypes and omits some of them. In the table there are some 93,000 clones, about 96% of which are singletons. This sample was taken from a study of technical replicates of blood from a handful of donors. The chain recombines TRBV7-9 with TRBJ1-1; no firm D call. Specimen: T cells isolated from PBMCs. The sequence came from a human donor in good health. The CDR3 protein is CASSLLGGNTEAFF. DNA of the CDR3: TGTGCCAGCAGCTTATTGGGAGGGAACACTGAAGCTTTCTTT. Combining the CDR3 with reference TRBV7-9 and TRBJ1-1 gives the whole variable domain DTGVSQNPRHKITKRGQNVTFRCDPISEHNRLYWYRQTLGQGPEFLTYFQNEAQLEKSRLLSDRFSAERPKGSFSTLEIQRTEQGDSAMYLCASSLLGGNTEAFFGQGTRLTVV.